One and the same sample provided the 5 T cell receptor beta chains below, sequenced in a study of blood T cell repertoires in COVID-19. The protocol was immunoSEQ multiplex PCR, while the TCRdb copy is restricted to in-frame clones and leaves out a portion. The data hold over 130,000 clones, with about 82% observed a single time. What was sequenced was peripheral blood. These receptors all come from a man aged 45 to 65 with acute or convalescent COVID-19.

This rearrangement joins TRBV9 to TRBJ2-7; TRBD1 is a possible D gene (5 bases). The CDR3 is made up of 14 amino acids. CDR1 is SGDLS, CDR2 YYNGEE, per germline. V dropped 1 base and J dropped 3 bases, with 11 bases sitting between them. CDR3: CASSVQGRDYEQYF. CDR3 sequence (DNA): TGTGCCAGCAGCGTACAGGGAAGGGACTACGAGCAGTACTTC.

This clone has a single count. The chain recombines TRBV5-1 with TRBJ2-3, with TRBD2 matching 7 bases. The CDR3 is 15 amino acids. With V trimmed by 2 bases and J by 2 bases, 5 bases remained unmatched. Per the germline V gene, CDR1 is SGHRS and CDR2 is YFSETQ. Here the CDR3 DNA reads TGCGCCAGCAGCTTTAGCGGGCCTTTCACAGATACGCAGTATTTT. Protein product: CASSFSGPFTDTQYF.

The V call is TRBV19, the J call TRBJ1-5, with 12 bases identical to TRBD1. V was pared by 4 bases and J by 1 base, with 8 bases of the junction left unmatched. The CDR3 spans 18 residues. Germline values: CDR1 LNHDA, CDR2 SQIVND (reference sequence). CDR3 coding DNA: TGTGCCAGTAGTACCCGGGACAGGGGGCTGCCGAGCAATCAGCCCCAGCATTTT. Translation: CASSTRDRGLPSNQPQHF.

This clone was detected once. The V gene is TRBV5-1, the J gene TRBJ2-5; D might be TRBD1 (5 bases). CDR3 length: 15 residues. V lost 8 bases and J lost 5, with 22 bases in between. Germline V lookup: CDR1 SGHRS, CDR2 YFSETQ. DNA of the CDR3: TGCGCCAGTCGCGAAAGGGGCCAGGCAGAGGAGACCCAGTACTTC. Its translation: CASRERGQAEETQYF.

This clone was counted between two and nine times. The same CDR3 arises from other DNA sequences in this sample as well. V gene TRBV6-5 combines with J gene TRBJ2-7, with no clear D. Per the germline V gene, CDR1 is MNHEY and CDR2 is SVGAGI. V lost 2 bases and J 2 bases, leaving 7 bases between the germline ends. The length of the CDR3 is 13 residues. CDR3 in amino acids: CASSYGQTYEQYF. CDR3 sequence (DNA): TGTGCCAGCAGTTACGGGCAGACCTACGAGCAGTACTTC.